The T cell receptor (beta chain) described here comes from a study of blood T cell repertoires in COVID-19. Turning to the study itself: COVID-19 samples, acute and convalescent, were from the United States, Italy and Spain.

Germline CDR1 reads SQVTM; CDR2 reads ANQGSEA. The CDR3 has 15 residues. Trimming took off 4 bases at V and 0 bases at J, with 14 bases between the two ends. Authors' data handling: Quantification of nucleated cells was approximated via reference gene primer amplification. Some clones are missing from TCRdb's copy, which holds only in-frame ones; the method was immunoSEQ multiplex PCR. D and trimming come from the DNA, and the V and J calls and clone size come from that table. The sample lists 53,000 or so clones, about 90% occurring once. This chain uses TRBV29-1 with TRBJ2-3; D perhaps matches TRBD2 (5 bases). The material sequenced was peripheral blood. The sequence was collected from a man aged 80 or over with acute or convalescent COVID-19. The DNA for the CDR3 is TGCAGCGTTGTTTTTTCGTCGGGGAGCACAGATACGCAGTATTTT. Translation gives CSVVFSSGSTDTQYF.